A single count supports the clone carrying this TCR beta chain. Antigen: not known. This entry is derived from a study of OX40 agonist ivuxolimab in advanced cancers. Regarding the study as a whole: More expanded clones were seen, on average, in CD8+ T cells than in CD4+. In the 0.1 to 3.0 mg/kg range, CD4+ and CD8+ blood T cells had expanded clonally by week 6. Nonresponders included some who also had low normalized T-cell clonal expansion.

Any history of autoimmune disease or systemic immunosuppression disqualified patients. From germline, CDR1 is SGHAT and CDR2 FQNNGV. This CDR3 has 13 amino acids. V lost 5 bases and J lost 6, with 14 bases in between. TCRdb's copy holds only in-frame clones and misses some; the assay was immunoSEQ multiplex PCR. The sample has about 30,000 clones; more than 75% are singletons. The starting material was CD4+ or CD8+ T cells sorted from blood, obtained in a trial of the OX40 agonist ivuxolimab. The TCR sequence derives from an adult with an advanced solid tumor such as melanoma, head and neck, liver or kidney cancer. The chain carries TRBV11-2 and TRBJ2-7; D might be TRBD2 (5 bases). CDR3: CASSAGWGAEQYF. CDR3 bases: TGTGCCAGCAGCGCCGGATGGGGAGCCGAGCAGTACTTC.